One and the same sample provided the 8 T cell receptor beta chains below, sequenced in a study of neurological immune-mediated disorders. TCRdb ran MiXCR on the 5' RACE reads and lists one entry per CDR3 protein. The sample gives around 90,000 distinct CDR3 sequences, roughly 13% of which show up once; approximately 4.5% is in the top ten. Time point here: longitudinal time-point 2. The sequenced sample was PBMCs. All receptors derive from a female donor with HTLV-1-associated myelopathy (HAM/TSP).

The CDR3 loop reads CASSIAGGSSYNEQFF. DNA of the CDR3: TGCGCCAGCAGCATAGCGGGGGGAAGCTCCTACAATGAGCAGTTCTTC. The chain uses TRBV5-1 and TRBJ2-1, with 10 bases that match TRBD2. This CDR3 has 16 residues. Germline CDR1 and CDR2: SGHRS and YFSETQ. The V and J ends lost 4 bases and 0 bases, in that order; junction bases with no gene match: 4.

This clonotype was seen repeatedly, ten times or more. The chain employs TRBV7-3 and TRBJ2-1; 8 positions agree with TRBD1. Per the germline V gene, CDR1 is SGHTA and CDR2 is FQGTGA. The CDR3 covers 15 residues. J gave up 7 bases and V 1 base, and 6 bases lay outside the gene matches. CDR3 coding DNA: TGTGCCAGCAGCTTAAACAGGGGGGCAGGGAATGAGCAGTTCTTC. Its protein product is CASSLNRGAGNEQFF. Variable domain in full (rest from reference TRBV7-3 and TRBJ2-1): GAGVSQTPSNKVTEKGKYVELRCDPISGHTALYWYRQSLGQGPEFLIYFQGTGAADDSGLPNDRFFAVRPEGSVSTLKIQRTERGDSAVYLCASSLNRGAGNEQFFGPGTRLTVL.

This clonotype occurred many times. The chain combines TRBV20-1 with TRBJ2-1; 13 nucleotides match TRBD2. The length of the CDR3 is 19 residues. In germline, CDR1 is DFQATT, CDR2 SNEGSKA (reference sequence). V shed 5 bases, J shed 0 bases, and the junction held 13 bases outside the gene matches. CDR3: CSAPPGLAGARSSYNEQFF. CDR3 nucleotide sequence: TGCAGTGCTCCGCCAGGACTAGCGGGGGCCCGAAGCTCCTACAATGAGCAGTTCTTC.

This clonotype occurred many times. The chain employs TRBV28 and TRBJ2-1, with D perhaps given as TRBD1 or TRBD2 (6 bases each). The CDR3 totals 14 residues. Germline CDR1 MDHEN, CDR2 SYDVKM. V shed 10 bases and J shed 3 bases, with 16 bases lying between them. The CDR3 DNA reads as TGTGCCACCCACCAGGGGAGGCTCTACAATGAGCAGTTCTTC. Its translation is CATHQGRLYNEQFF.

Turning to this clonotype: Since a much larger clone is just one base distant, this may be a read error. The V and J genes are TRBV6-1 and TRBJ1-1; possible D gene TRBD1, 6 bases. The CDR3 extends over 15 amino acids. V dropped 5 bases and J dropped 1 base, with 14 bases sitting between them. Germline CDR1 MNHNS, CDR2 SASEGT. This chain's CDR3 is CASSPRDMKNTEAFF. The CDR3 bases are TGTGCCAGCAGTCCGAGGGACATGAAGAACACTGAAGCTTTCTTT.

The chain employs TRBV6-5 and TRBJ1-4; no firm D call. V was shortened by 3 bases and J by 0 bases, with 8 bases between the two germline ends. The germline V gene has CDR1 MNHEY and CDR2 SVGAGI. The CDR3 is made up of 15 amino acids. In DNA form, the CDR3 reads TGTGCCAGCAGTTATTCGGGTGCAACTAATGAAAAACTGTTTTTT. Its protein product is CASSYSGATNEKLFF.

The rearrangement uses TRBV27 and TRBJ2-7; perhaps TRBD2 as D (5 bases). Trimming shortened V by 5 bases and J by 3 bases, and 11 bases separated the two germline ends. This CDR3 contains 13 residues. CDR1 is MNHEY, CDR2 SMNVEV, per germline (reference sequence). The CDR3 coding sequence is TGTGCCAGCAGTATTGCCGGGAACTACGAGCAGTACTTC. Translating it yields CASSIAGNYEQYF.

This clonotype was seen many times. The chain couples TRBV27 to TRBJ2-5, with 8 bases aligning to TRBD1. Germline-derived CDR1 and CDR2 are MNHEY and SMNVEV (reference sequence). V was pared by 8 bases and J by 5 bases, with 4 bases of the junction left unmatched. The CDR3 has 12 residues. CDR3 in DNA: TGTGCCAGCGGACAGGGATGGGAGACCCAGTACTTC. Protein product: CASGQGWETQYF.